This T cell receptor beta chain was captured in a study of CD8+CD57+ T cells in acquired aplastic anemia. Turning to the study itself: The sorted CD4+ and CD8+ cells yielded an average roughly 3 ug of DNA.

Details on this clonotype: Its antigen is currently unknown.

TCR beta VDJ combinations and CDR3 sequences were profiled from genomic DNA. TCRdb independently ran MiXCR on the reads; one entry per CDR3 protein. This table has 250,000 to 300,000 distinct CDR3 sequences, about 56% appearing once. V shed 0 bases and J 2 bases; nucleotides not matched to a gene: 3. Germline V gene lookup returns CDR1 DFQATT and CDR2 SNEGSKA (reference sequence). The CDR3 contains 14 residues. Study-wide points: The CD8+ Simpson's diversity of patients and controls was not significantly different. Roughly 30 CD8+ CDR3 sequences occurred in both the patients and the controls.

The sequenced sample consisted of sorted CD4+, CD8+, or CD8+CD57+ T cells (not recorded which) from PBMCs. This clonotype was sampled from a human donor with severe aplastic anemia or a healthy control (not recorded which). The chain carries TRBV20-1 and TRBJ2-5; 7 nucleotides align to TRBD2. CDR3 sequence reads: CSARESGRQETQYF. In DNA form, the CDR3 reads TGCAGTGCTAGAGAGTCCGGGAGGCAAGAGACCCAGTACTTC.